One sample yielded the 8 T cell receptor beta chains listed below, sequenced in a study of T cell repertoires in cytomegalovirus infection. The antigens for these receptors are not known. TCRdb analysed the reads with MiXCR anew, one entry per CDR3 protein. The data contain tens of thousands of distinct CDR3 sequences, more than 20% of them singletons. The sample consisted of CD8+ T cells from cultured PBMCs, taken from culture after CMV antigen stimulation. The source is a human donor in good health (CMV status not recorded). Some clones in this sample may be carry-over from other donors' samples.

This chain joins TRBV24-1 and TRBJ2-1; 8 nucleotides align to TRBD2. Trimming at V came to 4 bases and at J to 2 bases, leaving 3 bases not matched to a gene. CDR1 and CDR2 from the germline V gene are KGHDR and SFDVKD. The CDR3 totals 15 residues. CDR3 bases: TGTGCCACCAGTGACGGGGGGGTTGCCTACAATGAGCAGTTCTTC. Translated: CATSDGGVAYNEQFF.

This rearrangement joins TRBV4-3 to TRBJ1-4; D call uncertain. Trimming took off 0 bases at V and 7 bases at J, with 18 bases between the two ends. Germline-derived CDR1 and CDR2 are LGHNA and YSLEER. This CDR3 contains 17 residues. The CDR3 DNA is TGCGCCAGCAGCCAAGATCGGGTCGGCCCCGGTGGTGAAAAACTGTTTTTT. Translating it yields CASSQDRVGPGGEKLFF.

The rearrangement uses TRBV19 and TRBJ2-7; D possibly corresponds to TRBD2 (6 bases). The CDR3 runs 13 residues. Trimming removed 5 bases at V and 1 base at J, with 9 bases between. Germline V gene lookup returns CDR1 LNHDA and CDR2 SQIVND (reference sequence). The CDR3 loop is CASSSRESYEQYF. Written as DNA, the CDR3 is TGTGCCAGTAGTTCCCGGGAGTCCTACGAGCAGTACTTC.

J is TRBJ2-3 and V is TRBV7-9; 7 bases fit TRBD2. The CDR3 totals 17 residues. Germline-derived CDR1 and CDR2 are SEHNR and FQNEAQ (reference sequence). With 5 bases clipped from V and 0 bases from J, the junction kept 11 bases outside the gene matches. The CDR3 loop is CASSTRRASGSTDTQYF. The CDR3 bases are TGTGCCAGCAGCACCCGGCGGGCTAGCGGTAGCACAGATACGCAGTATTTT.

The chain couples TRBV11-2 to TRBJ2-7; D ambiguous. Looked up from germline, CDR1 is SGHAT and CDR2 is FQNNGV. The CDR3 covers 13 residues. V was clipped by 0 bases and J by 7 bases, with 10 bases between them. The CDR3 loop is CASSLDPAGEQYF. As DNA, the CDR3 is TGTGCCAGCAGCTTAGATCCGGCAGGTGAGCAGTACTTC.

Concerning this clonotype: The missing conserved phenylalanine or tryptophan at the end of this CDR3 makes a read error likely. The V call is TRBV7-8, the J call TRBJ2-1; D is perhaps TRBD1 (5 bases). This CDR3 has 13 residues. Trimming cost V 2 bases and J 10 bases, with 12 bases left between them. Germline loops: CDR1 SGHVS, CDR2 FQNEAQ. CDR3: CASSLRAGREQFC. The CDR3 DNA is TGTGCCAGCAGCTTACGGGCAGGGCGGGAGCAGTTCTGC.

This clonotype has a single count. V and J are TRBV14 and TRBJ2-3, with 8 positions matching TRBD1. This CDR3 comprises 17 residues. V lost 2 bases and J lost 2; bases outside the gene matches: 9. From germline, CDR1 is SGHDN and CDR2 FVKESK. CDR3 DNA sequence: TGTGCCAGCAGCCAATCTCACCGGGACAGGACCACAGATACGCAGTATTTT. Encoded protein: CASSQSHRDRTTDTQYF.

Details on this clonotype: A single base separates this from a much larger clone, so it may be a read error. The rearrangement links TRBV7-2 to TRBJ2-1, with unresolved D. CDR1 SGHTA and CDR2 FQGNSA come from the germline V gene. This CDR3 has 12 amino acids. V lost 9 bases and J lost 5, with 11 bases in between. Here the CDR3 reads CARSPPHNEQFF. Written as DNA, the CDR3 is TGTGCCAGAAGCCCCCCTCACAATGAGCAGTTCTTC.